This TCR beta chain was sequenced for a study of CD8 T cells in Susac syndrome. This CDR3 is 13 amino acids long. Germline loops: CDR1 MNHNY, CDR2 SVGAGI (reference sequence). Trimming removed 4 bases from V and 4 bases from J, with 10 bases in between. Random hexamers were used to reverse transcribe an amount of roughly 0.5 to 1 ug RNA. MiXCR, applied by TCRdb to the immunoSEQ multiplex PCR reads, yields one record per CDR3 protein. The sample records roughly 200,000 distinct CDR3 sequences, about 95% being singletons. The rearrangement uses TRBV6-6 and TRBJ1-2; D unresolved. Sequencing used CD4+ T cells from PBMCs. This clonotype was sampled from a human donor in good health. CDR3: CASSSGRSYGYTF. The CDR3 DNA sequence: TGTGCCAGCAGTTCAGGAAGATCCTATGGCTACACCTTC.